What follows is one T cell receptor (beta chain) and its context. This CDR3 comprises 15 residues. In germline, CDR1 is SNHLY, CDR2 FYNNEI. With 5 bases removed from V and 8 bases from J, the gap between germline ends came to 18 bases. The record originates from a study of blood T cell repertoires in COVID-19. This table comes from immunoSEQ multiplex PCR, and its TCRdb copy is limited to in-frame clones, with some not included. The table shows about 300,000 clones, with roughly 82% occurring only once. Sequencing input: peripheral blood. The sequence derives from a woman aged 45-65 years with acute or convalescent COVID-19. The genes are TRBV2 and TRBJ1-4; possible D gene TRBD1, 6 bases. CDR3 loop: CASSRGGGAIEKLFF. The CDR3 coding sequence is TGTGCCAGCAGTCGGGGCGGGGGCGCGATAGAAAAACTGTTTTTT. The whole variable domain, remainder taken from reference TRBV2 and TRBJ1-4, is EPEVTQTPSHQVTQMGQEVILRCVPISNHLYFYWYRQILGQKVEFLVSFYNNEISEKSEIFDDQFSVERPDGSNFTLKIRSTKLEDSAMYFCASSRGGGAIEKLFFGSGTQLSVL.